What follows are 27 T cell receptor beta chains derived from one specimen sequenced in a study of low-dose radiotherapy and immunotherapy resistance in tumors. Time point described: before trial treatment. Gene-specific TRAV and TRBV primers were used for first-strand cDNA, covering alpha and beta chains. Over roughly 19 PCR cycles, TCRs were amplified from a constant-region primer and V-primer adapter. One entry per CDR3 protein, called by TCRdb with MiXCR from the reads. The sample consists of about 60,000 distinct CDR3 sequences, about 23% of them appearing once. Sequenced here: PBMCs, sampled before treatment. The receptors originated from a male donor with prostate cancer.

The chain joins TRBV28 to TRBJ2-1; no definite D call. The CDR3 runs to 15 residues. Germline loops: CDR1 MDHEN, CDR2 SYDVKM. Trimming shortened V by 5 bases and J by 4 bases, and 15 bases separated the two germline ends. CDR3 sequence (DNA): TGTGCCAGCAGTGACTTAGACGCTCGATACAATGAGCAGTTCTTC. This codes for CASSDLDARYNEQFF.

Many counts were recorded for this clonotype. This sequence joins TRBV28 and TRBJ1-1; no firm D call. The CDR3 loop spans 11 amino acids. Trimming removed 6 bases at V and 4 bases at J, with 6 bases between. Germline lookup yields CDR1 MDHEN and CDR2 SYDVKM. The CDR3 bases are TGTGCCAGCAGCCCGAGCACTGAAGCTTTCTTT. Translation: CASSPSTEAFF. The whole variable domain, remainder taken from reference TRBV28 and TRBJ1-1, is DVKVTQSSRYLVKRTGEKVFLECVQDMDHENMFWYRQDPGLGLRLIYFSYDVKMKEKGDIPEGYSVSREKKERFSLILESASTNQTSMYLCASSPSTEAFFGQGTRLTVV.

This clonotype has ten or more counts. The chain carries TRBV7-8 and TRBJ2-2; 8 nucleotides agree with TRBD1. V gave up 0 bases and J gave up 4 bases; unmatched junction bases: 10. The V gene's germline CDR1 is SGHVS and CDR2 FQNEAQ. The CDR3 contains 18 residues. CDR3 in amino acids: CASSLALRTGRFTGELFF. In DNA, the CDR3 is TGTGCCAGCAGCTTAGCGTTGAGGACAGGGAGGTTCACCGGGGAGCTGTTTTTT.

In this sample, this clonotype turned up many times. The chain couples TRBV28 to TRBJ1-4; the D is unclear. Deletions cut 2 bases from V and 6 bases from J, with 7 bases between. Germline V CDR1 and CDR2: MDHEN, SYDVKM. The CDR3 totals 13 residues. The CDR3 reads CASSLSRDEKLFF. The CDR3 DNA sequence: TGTGCCAGCAGTTTAAGTAGAGATGAAAAACTGTTTTTT.

This clonotype occurred a few times. The chain links TRBV28 to TRBJ2-3; D perhaps matches TRBD1 (6 bases). Germline CDR1 is MDHEN and CDR2 is SYDVKM. The V gene lost 2 bases and the J gene lost 2 bases, with 11 bases spanning the gap. The CDR3 loop spans 15 amino acids. CDR3 in DNA: TGTGCCAGCAGTTTACATTGGGACAACACAGATACGCAGTATTTT. Its protein product is CASSLHWDNTDTQYF.

This clonotype has a count of ten or more. The chain uses TRBV5-1 and TRBJ2-5, with TRBD1 matching 10 bases. Germline CDR1 is SGHRS and CDR2 is YFSETQ. With V trimmed by 0 bases and J by 1 base, 9 bases remained unmatched. The length of the CDR3 is 18 residues. CDR3 sequence reads: CASSLAVRDRGFQETQYF. CDR3 DNA: TGCGCCAGCAGCTTGGCCGTGAGGGACAGGGGTTTCCAAGAGACCCAGTACTTC.

This clonotype was observed at least ten times. This chain connects TRBV5-1 to TRBJ2-1, with 7 bases fitting TRBD2. The CDR3 is made up of 15 amino acids. Looked up from germline, CDR1 is SGHRS and CDR2 is YFSETQ. V shed 1 base and J 2 bases; nucleotides not matched to a gene: 3. CDR3 in amino acids: CASSLNLAAYNEQFF. The CDR3 bases are TGCGCCAGCAGCTTGAACCTAGCGGCCTACAATGAGCAGTTCTTC.

This clonotype was counted ten times or more. The CDR3 nucleotides are TGTGCCAGCAGCTCTCAATTATTGTACGAGCAGTACTTC. Amino acids: CASSSQLLYEQYF. This rearrangement joins TRBV7-2 to TRBJ2-7; D ambiguous. CDR3 length: 13 residues. The V end lost 4 bases, the J end lost 4 bases, and 11 bases lay between the germline ends. The germline V gene has CDR1 SGHTA and CDR2 FQGNSA.

The V gene is TRBV12-3 or TRBV12-4, the J gene TRBJ2-1; TRBD1 aligns across 8 bases. V was clipped by 6 bases and J by 5 bases; unmatched bases: 3. The CDR3 length is 13 residues. In nucleotides, the CDR3 is TGTGCCAGCAGGACAGGGGAACACAATGAGCAGTTCTTC. Its translation: CASRTGEHNEQFF.

This clonotype came up many times. The CDR3 is CASSLAQQYEQYF. The CDR3 region has the DNA TGTGCCAGCAGTTTGGCCCAGCAATACGAGCAGTACTTC. The chain employs TRBV28 and TRBJ2-7; D is unclear. The CDR3 contains 13 residues. Germline loops: CDR1 MDHEN, CDR2 SYDVKM. The V gene lost 3 bases and the J gene lost 4 bases, with 10 bases spanning the gap. The full variable domain, rest sourced from reference TRBV28 and TRBJ2-7, is DVKVTQSSRYLVKRTGEKVFLECVQDMDHENMFWYRQDPGLGLRLIYFSYDVKMKEKGDIPEGYSVSREKKERFSLILESASTNQTSMYLCASSLAQQYEQYFGPGTRLTVT.

The table lists this clonotype with many counts. J is TRBJ1-2 and V is TRBV30; D call uncertain. Trimming cost V 2 bases and J 8 bases, with 9 bases left between them. CDR1 GTSNPN and CDR2 SVGIG come from the germline V gene (reference sequence). This CDR3 region has 11 residues. The CDR3 DNA reads TGTGCCTGGAGTATTGCGTGGGGCTACACCTTC. Translating gives CAWSIAWGYTF. The full variable domain, completed using reference TRBV30 and TRBJ1-2, is SQTIHQWPATLVQPVGSPLSLECTVEGTSNPNLYWYRQAAGRGLQLLFYSVGIGQISSEVPQNLSASRPQDRQFILSSKKLLLSDSGFYLCAWSIAWGYTFGSGTRLTVV.

The J gene is TRBJ2-2, the V gene TRBV14, with D tentatively TRBD2 (6 bases). V lost 1 base to trimming and J lost 3 bases, with 9 bases between them. Germline lookup yields CDR1 SGHDN and CDR2 FVKESK. CDR3 size: 15 residues. Here the CDR3 DNA reads TGTGCCAGCAGCCAAGGCGGGGATTACACCGGGGAGCTGTTTTTT. This codes for CASSQGGDYTGELFF.

V is TRBV12-3 or TRBV12-4 and J is TRBJ2-7, with 7 positions matching TRBD1. The length of the CDR3 is 13 residues. V was clipped by 3 bases and J by 13 bases; unmatched bases: 12. CDR3 sequence: CASSFAHDREAYF. In DNA form, the CDR3 reads TGTGCCAGCAGTTTCGCCCACGACAGGGAAGCTTACTTC.

This clonotype was recorded many times. The CDR3 spells CASSNDPAGEQYF. CDR3 nucleotide sequence: TGTGCCAGCAGCAACGACCCAGCCGGCGAGCAGTACTTC. V and J are TRBV5-5 and TRBJ2-7; D not resolved. V was trimmed by 4 bases and J by 6 bases, leaving 14 bases between them. Germline assignment: CDR1 SGHKS and CDR2 YYEKEE (reference sequence). The CDR3 length is 13 residues.

This clonotype occurred once. The gene calls are TRBV7-2 and TRBJ1-4; the D is unclear. Trimming stripped 5 bases from V and 8 bases from J, with 15 bases between. Per germline, CDR1 SGHTA and CDR2 FQGNSA. The CDR3 has 14 amino acids. CDR3 coding DNA: TGTGCCAGCAGCCTCCCCCTGGGAGGGGAAAAACTGTTTTTT. This sequence encodes CASSLPLGGEKLFF.

This clonotype was counted many times. The V gene is TRBV4-1, the J gene TRBJ1-1; TRBD1 is a possible D gene (6 bases). The germline gives CDR1 MGHRA, CDR2 YSYEKL. CDR3 size: 15 residues. Trimming removed 0 bases from V and 5 bases from J, with 13 bases in between. The CDR3 is CASSQERTGRTEAFF. The CDR3 coding sequence is TGCGCCAGCAGCCAAGAAAGAACAGGGAGGACTGAAGCTTTCTTT.

This clonotype was recorded once. This likely stems from a read error, as it lies one base from a far larger clone. This sequence joins TRBV5-1 and TRBJ2-7; D is ambiguous. The V end lost 3 bases, the J end lost 7 bases, and 17 bases lay between the germline ends. The germline gives CDR1 SGHRS, CDR2 YFSETQ. CDR3 size: 14 residues. The chain's CDR3 is CASSSQELYNEQYF. CDR3 nucleotide sequence: TGCGCCAGCAGCTCCCAAGAGTTATACAATGAGCAGTACTTC.

This clonotype was seen many times. The V gene is TRBV25-1, the J gene TRBJ1-5; 8 bases match TRBD1. There are 14 residues in the CDR3. CDR1 is MGHDK, CDR2 SYGVNS, per germline. V was clipped by 6 bases and J by 2 bases; unmatched bases: 3. The CDR3 region has the DNA TGTGCCAGCAGCGTGACAGGGGGCAATCAGCCCCAGCATTTT. Amino acid sequence: CASSVTGGNQPQHF.

As regards this clonotype: The DNA is left out, because the CDR3 cannot be placed on it with certainty; the CDR3 is given as TCRdb lists it. The rearrangement joins TRBV5-1 to TRBJ2-3; the D call in the table, TRBD1, was not verified against the DNA. Inclusive of both ends, the CDR3 amounts to 20 amino acids. Looked up from germline, CDR1 is SGHRS and CDR2 is YFSETQ. CDR3 sequence reads: CASSFYICSADRRGTDTQYF.

This clonotype was detected ten times or more. V is TRBV25-1 and J is TRBJ2-1, with a tentative D call TRBD2 (5 bases). Germline CDR1 MGHDK, CDR2 SYGVNS. The CDR3 is made up of 15 amino acids. V was pared by 4 bases and J by 7 bases, with 17 bases between. Here the CDR3 DNA reads TGTGCCAGCAGTGGACAAGGAGGATGGTTGAATGAGCAGTTCTTC. It translates to CASSGQGGWLNEQFF.

This clonotype was counted at least ten times. The chain uses TRBV6-5 and TRBJ1-2, with TRBD1 as a possible D gene (6 bases). This CDR3 is 12 amino acids long. Germline values: CDR1 MNHEY, CDR2 SVGAGI. V lost 6 bases and J 10 bases, leaving 15 bases between the germline ends. CDR3 DNA: TGTGCCAGCAGCCCTATGACAGGAAACTACACCTTC. It specifies CASSPMTGNYTF.

The chain links TRBV14 to TRBJ2-3; either TRBD1 or TRBD2 may supply D (5 bases each). The CDR3 is made up of 16 amino acids. Trimming cost V 5 bases and J 1 base, with 16 bases left between them. Germline V lookup: CDR1 SGHDN, CDR2 FVKESK. The CDR3 sequence: CASSFYTGRGTDTQYF. The CDR3 nucleotides are TGTGCCAGCAGCTTTTATACGGGGCGCGGCACAGATACGCAGTATTTT.

Points on this clonotype: A far larger clone is one base from this, pointing to a likely read error. The V gene is TRBV6-2 or TRBV6-3, the J gene TRBJ2-7; 10 nucleotides align to TRBD2. The V segment lost 6 bases and the J segment 7 bases; nucleotides outside the gene matches: 12. CDR1 MNHEY and CDR2 SVGEGT come from the germline V gene. The CDR3 has 15 amino acids. The CDR3 region is CASSVCLAGVAEQYF. The DNA of the CDR3 is TGTGCCAGCAGCGTTTGCCTAGCGGGAGTGGCTGAGCAGTACTTC.

This chain joins TRBV2 and TRBJ1-4; D uncertain. The germline V gene has CDR1 SNHLY and CDR2 FYNNEI. The CDR3 consists of 14 residues. Trimming took off 10 bases at V and 0 bases at J, with 12 bases between the two ends. CDR3 sequence reads: CATLLLATNEKLFF. The CDR3, as DNA: TGTGCCACCCTTCTCCTGGCAACTAATGAAAAACTGTTTTTT.

The sample holds many counts of this clonotype. CDR3 DNA sequence: TGTGCCAGCTCACCCACCGGGACAGCCTACGAGCAGTACTTC. Its protein product is CASSPTGTAYEQYF. The rearrangement joins TRBV18 to TRBJ2-7; 7 bases are shared with TRBD1. Germline V gene sequence: CDR1 KGHSH, CDR2 LQKENI. This CDR3 has 14 amino acids. The junction had 4 bases not matched to a gene; V was cut back by 3 bases and J by 2 bases.

The J gene is TRBJ2-4, the V gene TRBV20-1; D is ambiguous. V dropped 1 base and J dropped 0 bases, with 10 bases sitting between them. Germline-derived CDR1 and CDR2 are DFQATT and SNEGSKA (reference sequence). The length of the CDR3 is 15 residues. The CDR3, as DNA: TGCAGTGCTAGAGTCCCTACTTCAGCCAAAAACATTCAGTACTTC. It translates to CSARVPTSAKNIQYF.

Many counts were recorded for this clonotype. The chain joins TRBV7-2 to TRBJ2-3, with 8 bases fitting TRBD2. The germline CDR1 and CDR2 sequences are SGHTA and FQGNSA. Trimming removed 7 bases from V and 3 bases from J; junction bases left unmatched: 15. The CDR3 contains 17 residues. In nucleotides, the CDR3 is TGTGCCAGCAACTTGGCTGGGAGCGGGAGAAGAACAGATACGCAGTATTTT. Encoded protein: CASNLAGSGRRTDTQYF.